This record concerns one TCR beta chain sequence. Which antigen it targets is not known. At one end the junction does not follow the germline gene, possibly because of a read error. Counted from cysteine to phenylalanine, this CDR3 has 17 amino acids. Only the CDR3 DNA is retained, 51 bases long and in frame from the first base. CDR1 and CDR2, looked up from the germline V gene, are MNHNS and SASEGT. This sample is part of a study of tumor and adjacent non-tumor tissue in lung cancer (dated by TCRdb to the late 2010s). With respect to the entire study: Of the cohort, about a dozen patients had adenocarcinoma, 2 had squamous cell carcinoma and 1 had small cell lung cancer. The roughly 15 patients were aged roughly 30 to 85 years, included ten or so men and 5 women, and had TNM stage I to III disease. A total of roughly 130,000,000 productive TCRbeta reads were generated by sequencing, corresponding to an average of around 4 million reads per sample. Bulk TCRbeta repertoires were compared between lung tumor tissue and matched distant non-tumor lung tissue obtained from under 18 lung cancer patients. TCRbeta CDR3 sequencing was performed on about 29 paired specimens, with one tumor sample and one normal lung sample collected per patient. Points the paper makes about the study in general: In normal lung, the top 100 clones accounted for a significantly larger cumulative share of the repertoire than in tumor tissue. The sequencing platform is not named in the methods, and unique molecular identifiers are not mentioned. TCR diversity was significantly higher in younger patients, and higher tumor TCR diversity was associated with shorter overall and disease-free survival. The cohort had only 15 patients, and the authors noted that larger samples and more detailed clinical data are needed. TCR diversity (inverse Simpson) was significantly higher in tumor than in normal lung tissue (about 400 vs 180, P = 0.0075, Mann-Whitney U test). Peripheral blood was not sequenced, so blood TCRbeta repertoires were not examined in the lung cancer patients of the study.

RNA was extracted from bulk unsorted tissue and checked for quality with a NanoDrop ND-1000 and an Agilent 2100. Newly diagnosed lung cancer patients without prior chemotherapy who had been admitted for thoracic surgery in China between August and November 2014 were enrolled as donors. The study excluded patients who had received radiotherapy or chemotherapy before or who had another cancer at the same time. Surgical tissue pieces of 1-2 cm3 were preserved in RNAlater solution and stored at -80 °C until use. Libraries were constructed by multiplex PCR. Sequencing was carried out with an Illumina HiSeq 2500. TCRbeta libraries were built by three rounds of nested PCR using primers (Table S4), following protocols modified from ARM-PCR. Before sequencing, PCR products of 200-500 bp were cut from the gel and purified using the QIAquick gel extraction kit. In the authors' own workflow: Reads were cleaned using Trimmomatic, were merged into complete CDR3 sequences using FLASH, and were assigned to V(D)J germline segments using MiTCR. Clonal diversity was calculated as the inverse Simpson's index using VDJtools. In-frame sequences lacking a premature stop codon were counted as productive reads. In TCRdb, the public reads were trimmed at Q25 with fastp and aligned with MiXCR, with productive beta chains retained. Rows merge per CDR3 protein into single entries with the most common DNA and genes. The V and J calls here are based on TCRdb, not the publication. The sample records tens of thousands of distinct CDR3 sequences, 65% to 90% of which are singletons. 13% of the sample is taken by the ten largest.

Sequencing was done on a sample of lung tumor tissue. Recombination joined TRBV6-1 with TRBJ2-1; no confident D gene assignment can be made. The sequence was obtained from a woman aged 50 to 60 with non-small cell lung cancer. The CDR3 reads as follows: CASSELGWLYSFNEQFF. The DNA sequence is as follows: TGTGCCAGCAGTGAACTCGGGTGGCTATACTCCTTCAATGAGCAGTTCTTC.